This T cell receptor (beta chain) is drawn from a study of shared clonotypes between healthy human individuals. The CDR3 spans 18 residues. The ends were cut back, 4 bases at V and 8 bases at J, with 27 bases in the middle. Germline values: CDR1 SGHVS, CDR2 FQNEAQ. Clones were read by immunoSEQ multiplex PCR, and TCRdb kept only the in-frame ones, dropping some. The repertoire has approximately 640,000 clones, approximately 79% of them found once; the top ten carry about 1.7%. Those who donated, Caucasian adults without exception, all lived in Nashville, Tennessee. A CD45RA-negative memory subset and a CD45RA+ naive subset were separated from the CD4+ cells. This clone was observed a handful of times.

Input material: memory CD4+ T cells sorted from blood. Documented subset: CD45RA-negative fraction. The V gene is TRBV7-8, the J gene TRBJ1-3, with D possibly TRBD1 on 5 matching bases. This TCR derives from a woman between 25 and 40 years old in good health. CDR3 protein: CASSYRTGTFSSRDTIYF. CDR3 nucleotides: TGTGCCAGCAGCTACCGAACTGGGACCTTTTCATCTCGGGACACCATATATTTT.